What follows are 31 T cell receptor beta chains derived from one specimen sequenced in a study of blood T cell repertoires in COVID-19. Data came from immunoSEQ multiplex PCR; TCRdb stores just in-frame clones and leaves some out. The sample comprises 85,000 to 95,000 clones, more than 70% of which are singletons, and about an eighth rests with the top ten. Sequencing input: peripheral blood. The receptors derive from a woman of 80 years or more with acute or convalescent COVID-19.

The rearrangement joins TRBV20-1 to TRBJ2-7; maybe TRBD2 (5 bases). Trimming removed 7 bases at V and 2 bases at J, with 9 bases between. Per germline, CDR1 DFQATT and CDR2 SNEGSKA (reference sequence). The CDR3 consists of 11 residues. CDR3 protein: CSVAGTYEQYF. As DNA, the CDR3 is TGCAGTGTTGCCGGGACCTACGAGCAGTACTTC.

The rearrangement uses TRBV6-2 or TRBV6-3 and TRBJ2-3, with a tentative D call TRBD1 (5 bases). The CDR3 totals 16 residues. Trimming stripped 4 bases from V and 4 bases from J, with 18 bases between. Germline V lookup: CDR1 MNHEY, CDR2 SVGEGT. The CDR3 DNA reads as TGTGCCAGCAGTTCCCGGACAAGGGTGACTGCAGATACGCAGTATTTT. This encodes CASSSRTRVTADTQYF.

The chain joins TRBV15 to TRBJ2-1, with D possibly TRBD2 on 5 matching bases. The CDR3 spans 16 residues. V dropped 1 base and J dropped 0 bases, with 10 bases sitting between them. In germline, CDR1 is LNHNV, CDR2 YYDKDF (reference sequence). The DNA of the CDR3 is TGTGCCACCAGCAGAGGAACGGGAAGCTCCTACAATGAGCAGTTCTTC. Translation gives CATSRGTGSSYNEQFF.

The V and J genes are TRBV4-2 and TRBJ1-4, with 12 bases lining up with TRBD1. The length of the CDR3 is 17 residues. Germline CDR1 and CDR2: LGHNA and YNFKEQ. V shed 1 base and J 10 bases; nucleotides not matched to a gene: 10. The CDR3, as DNA: TGTGCCAGCAGCCAAGTAAAGACCGGGACAGGGGGCGGAAAACTGTTTTTT. Amino acids: CASSQVKTGTGGGKLFF.

CDR3 in DNA: TGCGCCAGCAGCTCACAGGGTCGGGACACTGAAGCTTTCTTT. It translates to CASSSQGRDTEAFF. This chain joins TRBV5-1 and TRBJ1-1, with a weak D call TRBD1 (6 bases). Between the trimmed V and J ends, which lost 3 bases and 3 bases, there was a span of 12 bases. Germline values: CDR1 SGHRS, CDR2 YFSETQ. The CDR3 is made up of 14 amino acids.

The rearrangement uses TRBV5-1 and TRBJ1-1; a possible D gene is TRBD1 (5 bases). Trimming took 6 bases from V and 2 from J, leaving 20 bases between them. This CDR3 is 16 amino acids long. The germline gives CDR1 SGHRS, CDR2 YFSETQ. CDR3 coding DNA: TGCGCCAGCACTTCTGCCGGAGGGGCAGGAAACACTGAAGCTTTCTTT. Protein: CASTSAGGAGNTEAFF.

This chain links TRBV4-1 with TRBJ1-5; TRBD1 matches at 9 bases. Germline V gives CDR1 MGHRA, CDR2 YSYEKL. V trimming: 0 bases; J trimming: 6 bases; junction bases outside the gene matches: 12. CDR3 size: 18 residues. CDR3 DNA sequence: TGCGCCAGCAGCCAAGAAGCGCGACAGGGGGGATTTGGTCAGCCCCAGCATTTT. Encoded protein: CASSQEARQGGFGQPQHF.

This clone was seen once. The chain joins TRBV27 to TRBJ1-6, with no clear D. In germline, CDR1 is MNHEY, CDR2 SMNVEV (reference sequence). This CDR3 contains 17 residues. Trimming cost V 0 bases and J 0 bases, with 9 bases left between them. CDR3 sequence reads: CASSLSLGSSYNSPLHF. The CDR3 DNA reads TGTGCCAGCAGTTTATCGCTAGGAAGCTCCTATAATTCACCCCTCCACTTT.

The rearrangement joins TRBV5-1 to TRBJ2-2, with 7 bases matching TRBD1. Germline lookup yields CDR1 SGHRS and CDR2 YFSETQ. Trimming at V came to 4 bases and at J to 5 bases, leaving 8 bases not matched to a gene. The CDR3 has 15 residues. CDR3 region: CASSHEDRRTGELFF. CDR3 in DNA: TGCGCCAGCAGCCATGAGGACAGGCGGACCGGGGAGCTGTTTTTT.

The J gene is TRBJ2-2, the V gene TRBV7-2, with a possible D match to TRBD2 (5 bases). CDR1 and CDR2 (germline): SGHTA, FQGNSA. V gave up 5 bases and J gave up 8 bases, with 15 bases separating them. This CDR3 is 14 amino acids long. Here the CDR3 reads CASSPDSPGGELFF. CDR3 nucleotides: TGTGCCAGCAGCCCGGACTCCCCTGGAGGGGAGCTGTTTTTT.

The gene calls are TRBV11-2 and TRBJ1-1; 7 bases agree with TRBD1. Germline CDR1 SGHAT, CDR2 FQNNGV. CDR3 size: 17 residues. Germline trimming cut 0 bases from V and 4 bases from J; bases unmatched to any gene: 11. CDR3 loop: CASSLDRSGQGGTEAFF. The CDR3 DNA reads TGTGCCAGCAGCTTAGATCGATCAGGGCAGGGGGGCACTGAAGCTTTCTTT.

This rearrangement joins TRBV28 to TRBJ1-1; 8 nucleotides match TRBD1. The trim removed 2 bases at V and 5 bases at J, leaving 10 bases unmatched. Germline loops: CDR1 MDHEN, CDR2 SYDVKM. This CDR3 is 16 amino acids long. CDR3 coding DNA: TGTGCCAGCAGTTTACGCAGGGGGCTGTTTCGGACTGAAGCTTTCTTT. Translation: CASSLRRGLFRTEAFF.

This clone has just a few counts. The chain uses TRBV6-5 and TRBJ1-6; no definite D call. The germline V and J ends were trimmed by 4 bases and 8 bases, with 12 bases remaining between them. CDR1 is MNHEY and CDR2 is SVGAGI in the germline V gene. This CDR3 is 14 amino acids long. The CDR3 DNA is TGTGCCAGCAGTTCGGGCCGGCGGGATTCACCCCTCCACTTT. Residues: CASSSGRRDSPLHF.

The V gene is TRBV5-8, the J gene TRBJ1-2; weak D call: TRBD1 (6 bases). Trimming left V 5 bases short and J 5 bases short, with 25 bases between. This CDR3 comprises 17 residues. Germline CDR1 SGHTS, CDR2 YDEGEE. For the CDR3, the DNA is TGTGCCAGCAGTAAATTCTCCGGGACATGGATGAATTATGGCTACACCTTC. This translates into CASSKFSGTWMNYGYTF. The variable domain in full, with the rest retrieved from reference TRBV5-8 and TRBJ1-2, is EAGVTQSPTHLIKTRGQQATLRCSPISGHTSVYWYQQALGLGLQFLLWYDEGEERNRGNFPPRFSGRQFPNYSSELNVNALELEDSALYLCASSKFSGTWMNYGYTFGSGTRLTVV.

This clone was found a few times. This chain uses TRBV7-6 with TRBJ2-1, with 7 nucleotides matching TRBD1. After removal of 1 base from V and 8 bases from J, the junction contained 11 bases not matched to a gene. The germline V gene encodes CDR1 SGHVS and CDR2 FNYEAQ. The CDR3 loop spans 16 amino acids. The CDR3 loop is CASSLEGAGGIHEQFF. CDR3 nucleotide sequence: TGTGCCAGCAGCTTAGAAGGTGCAGGGGGAATCCATGAGCAGTTCTTC.

The genes are TRBV6-2 or TRBV6-3 and TRBJ2-1; 9 bases are a match to TRBD2. The V segment lost 2 bases and the J segment 4 bases; nucleotides outside the gene matches: 3. This CDR3 comprises 15 residues. Germline values: CDR1 MNHEY, CDR2 SVGEGT. The CDR3 here is CASSYRRGGYNEQFF. The CDR3, as DNA: TGTGCCAGCAGTTACAGGCGGGGGGGATACAATGAGCAGTTCTTC.

The chain joins TRBV15 to TRBJ1-2; the D is unclear. This CDR3 comprises 12 residues. Per germline, CDR1 LNHNV and CDR2 YYDKDF (reference sequence). V lost 5 bases and J lost 2, with 6 bases in between. The CDR3 spells CATSRVNYGYTF. CDR3 sequence (DNA): TGTGCCACCAGCCGCGTGAACTATGGCTACACCTTC. The full variable domain, rest sourced from reference TRBV15 and TRBJ1-2, is DAMVIQNPRYQVTQFGKPVTLSCSQTLNHNVMYWYQQKSSQAPKLLFHYYDKDFNNEADTPDNFQSRRPNTSFCFLDIRSPGLGDTAMYLCATSRVNYGYTFGSGTRLTVV.

The chain recombines TRBV7-2 with TRBJ1-4, with 8 bases aligning to TRBD1. The CDR3 loop spans 14 amino acids. CDR1 is SGHTA and CDR2 is FQGNSA in the germline V gene. Trimming cost V 6 bases and J 6 bases; bases outside gene matches: 6. CDR3 protein: CASSTQGAYEKLFF. The CDR3 DNA reads as TGTGCCAGCAGTACCCAGGGGGCGTATGAAAAACTGTTTTTT.

The chain carries TRBV11-2 and TRBJ2-5, with 7 positions matching TRBD1. The CDR3 runs 15 residues. Per the germline V gene, CDR1 is SGHAT and CDR2 is FQNNGV. Trimming took 2 bases from V and 3 from J; bases not matched to a gene: 6. This CDR3 is CASSLNKGAEETQYF. The CDR3 DNA reads as TGTGCCAGCAGCTTAAATAAGGGGGCAGAAGAGACCCAGTACTTC.

This clone was seen a handful of times. This chain joins TRBV5-1 and TRBJ1-1, with D unresolved. The CDR3 runs 13 residues. V shed 4 bases and J shed 3 bases, with 10 bases lying between them. Germline V CDR1 and CDR2: SGHRS, YFSETQ. The CDR3 sequence: CASSVGLDTEAFF. In nucleotides, the CDR3 is TGCGCCAGCAGCGTCGGACTGGACACTGAAGCTTTCTTT. The whole variable domain, filled in from reference TRBV5-1 and TRBJ1-1, reads KAGVTQTPRYLIKTRGQQVTLSCSPISGHRSVSWYQQTPGQGLQFLFEYFSETQRNKGNFPGRFSGRQFSNSRSEMNVSTLELGDSALYLCASSVGLDTEAFFGQGTRLTVV.

The gene calls are TRBV27 and TRBJ2-2, with D hard to call. This CDR3 spans 13 amino acids. The ends were cut back, 2 bases at V and 6 bases at J, with 7 bases in the middle. The germline V gene has CDR1 MNHEY and CDR2 SMNVEV (reference sequence). CDR3 protein: CASSLIGSGELFF. CDR3 in DNA: TGTGCCAGCAGTTTAATCGGGTCCGGGGAGCTGTTTTTT.

This chain links TRBV11-3 with TRBJ2-7, with D possibly matching TRBD1 (6 bases). V was shortened by 4 bases and J by 3 bases, with 13 bases between the two germline ends. Germline assignment: CDR1 SGHNT and CDR2 YENEEA. The CDR3 covers 14 residues. CDR3 loop: CASSSEQGYYEQYF. CDR3 coding DNA: TGTGCCAGCAGCTCCGAGCAGGGGTACTACGAGCAGTACTTC.

V is TRBV29-1 and J is TRBJ1-1; no clear D gene. The CDR3 sequence is 13 residues long. Germline CDR1 is SQVTM and CDR2 is ANQGSEA. Deletions cut 4 bases from V and 5 bases from J, with 14 bases between. The CDR3 sequence is CSVVSGKWTEAFF. For the CDR3, the DNA is TGCAGCGTTGTATCGGGGAAGTGGACTGAAGCTTTCTTT. The complete variable domain, with remaining parts taken from reference TRBV29-1 and TRBJ1-1, reads SAVISQKPSRDICQRGTSLTIQCQVDSQVTMMFWYRQQPGQSLTLIATANQGSEATYESGFVIDKFPISRPNLTFSTLTVSNMSPEDSSIYLCSVVSGKWTEAFFGQGTRLTVV.

The sample holds one count of this clone. This rearrangement joins TRBV30 to TRBJ1-5; 7 bases map to TRBD1. The germline gives CDR1 GTSNPN, CDR2 SVGIG (reference sequence). This CDR3 region has 13 residues. Trimming cost V 6 bases and J 2 bases; bases outside gene matches: 4. The CDR3 loop reads CACTGAGNQPQHF. CDR3 coding DNA: TGTGCCTGTACAGGGGCAGGCAATCAGCCCCAGCATTTT.

The CDR3 loop reads CASSEAMETQYF. The CDR3 DNA sequence: TGTGCCAGCAGTGAAGCTATGGAGACCCAGTACTTC. This sequence joins TRBV2 and TRBJ2-5, with D unclear. The V gene lost 0 bases and the J gene lost 5 bases, with 4 bases spanning the gap. CDR1 and CDR2 from the germline V gene are SNHLY and FYNNEI. The CDR3 sequence is 12 residues long.

V and J are TRBV7-8 and TRBJ1-5; 9 bases match TRBD1. V lost 5 bases to trimming and J lost 0 bases; unmatched junction nucleotides: 11. The CDR3 totals 18 residues. Germline V CDR1 and CDR2: SGHVS, FQNEAQ. The CDR3 bases are TGTGCCAGCAGCCCGCGGGACAGGGTTTCTGATAGCAATCAGCCCCAGCATTTT. This codes for CASSPRDRVSDSNQPQHF.

The CDR3 region is CASSLPRGRPYEQYF. DNA of the CDR3: TGTGCCAGCAGCTTACCGCGGGGCAGACCCTACGAGCAGTACTTC. V gene TRBV7-9 combines with J gene TRBJ2-7; weak D call: TRBD2 (6 bases). The V end lost 2 bases, the J end lost 2 bases, and 13 bases lay between the germline ends. Germline CDR1 is SEHNR and CDR2 is FQNEAQ (reference sequence). CDR3 length: 15 amino acids.

This clone has a handful of counts. V usage is TRBV11-2 and J usage is TRBJ1-2; the D gene is possibly TRBD1 (6 bases). Between the trimmed V and J ends, which lost 5 bases and 7 bases, there was a span of 17 bases. The CDR3 contains 14 residues. Germline lookup yields CDR1 SGHAT and CDR2 FQNNGV. CDR3 in amino acids: CASSPEVGAAGYTF. DNA of the CDR3: TGTGCCAGCAGCCCTGAAGTGGGGGCGGCTGGCTACACCTTC.

This sequence joins TRBV18 and TRBJ2-1; TRBD2 matches 12 bases. V trimming: 4 bases; J trimming: 6 bases; junction bases outside the gene matches: 10. Germline V gene lookup returns CDR1 KGHSH and CDR2 LQKENI. This CDR3 region has 17 residues. Here the CDR3 reads CASSLNLLAGGSNEQFF. CDR3 nucleotide sequence: TGTGCCAGCTCACTCAACCTACTAGCGGGGGGCTCCAATGAGCAGTTCTTC.

In this sample, this clone turned up a few times. The chain recombines TRBV5-1 with TRBJ1-1, with 8 bases aligning to TRBD1. The ends lost 4 bases at V and 0 bases at J; junction bases unmatched: 5. The CDR3 extends over 15 amino acids. Germline V gives CDR1 SGHRS, CDR2 YFSETQ. The chain's CDR3 is CASSRGQGMNTEAFF. In DNA form, the CDR3 reads TGCGCCAGCAGCCGAGGACAGGGTATGAACACTGAAGCTTTCTTT.

A word on this clone: The limits of the CDR3 on the DNA are not certain, so only TCRdb's listed CDR3 is given. The chain combines TRBV7-9 with TRBJ1-3; TRBD1 is the table's D call, not checked against the DNA. CDR1 and CDR2 (germline): SEHNR, FQNEAQ (reference sequence). The CDR3 length equals 16 residues, ends included. The CDR3 reads CASSLDGFGAGAPWLF.